The source of this TCR beta chain is a study of vaccination effects on CD4 cells after COVID-19. Notes on the study in general: There were few convalescent patients in the study and no early post-infection timepoints. Of the vaccine-induced clones from healthy vaccinees, merely 1 of 255 recognized common cold coronaviruses as well.

Notes on this clone: The antigen is not known.

Clones were sequenced by immunoSEQ multiplex PCR, and TCRdb holds only the in-frame ones, with some missing. The sample consists of 24,000 or so clones, approximately 70% of them appearing once. The germline V gene encodes CDR1 DFQATT and CDR2 SNEGSKA (reference sequence). The CDR3 has 11 residues. Unmatched junction bases numbered 3, after V lost 3 bases and J lost 13 bases. Antigen-specific CD4+ T cells were expanded with viral peptide pools in the ViraFEST assay before sequencing. CD4+ T cell isolation took place after 10 days of culture. Recipients of the vaccine had no prior SARS-CoV-2 infection and negative nucleocapsid antibodies. After 1.5 million to 2 million PBMC were placed in each well, they were cultured with 10 IU/ml IL-2 and roughly 10 ug/ml peptides.

This sequence joins TRBV20-1 and TRBJ1-3; TRBD1 matches at 10 bases. The sample consisted of CD4+ T cells from PBMCs cultured with SARS-CoV-2 spike peptides, taken before COVID-19 vaccination. This clonotype originated in a human donor who received a COVID-19 vaccine. CDR3 loop: CSARVGQGIYF. The CDR3 nucleotides read TGCAGTGCTAGGGTGGGACAGGGGATATATTTT.